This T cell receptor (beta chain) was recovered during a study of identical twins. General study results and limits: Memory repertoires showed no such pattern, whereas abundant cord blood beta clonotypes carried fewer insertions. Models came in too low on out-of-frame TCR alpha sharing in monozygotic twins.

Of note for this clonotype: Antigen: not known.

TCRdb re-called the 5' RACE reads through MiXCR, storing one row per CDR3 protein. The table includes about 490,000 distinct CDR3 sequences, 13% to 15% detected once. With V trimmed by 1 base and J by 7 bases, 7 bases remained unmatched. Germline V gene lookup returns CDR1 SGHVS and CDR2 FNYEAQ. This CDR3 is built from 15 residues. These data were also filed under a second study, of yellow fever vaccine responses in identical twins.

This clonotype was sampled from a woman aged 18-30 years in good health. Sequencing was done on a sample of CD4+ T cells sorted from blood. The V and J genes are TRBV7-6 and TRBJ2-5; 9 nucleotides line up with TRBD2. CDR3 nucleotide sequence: TGTGCCAGCAGCTTAGTCGGCGGGGGGGCGGGGACCCAGTACTTC. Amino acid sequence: CASSLVGGGAGTQYF.